This T cell receptor beta chain was documented in a study of T cells in Graves' hyperthyroidism and ophthalmopathy. Germline V gives CDR1 MNHEY, CDR2 SVGAGI. V lost 7 bases and J lost 6; bases outside the gene matches: 11. The CDR3 is 16 amino acids. Broader study findings: Also found in blood were most expanded thyroid clonotypes above 0.001. In validation, the model predicted ophthalmopathy. These predictions came a median about 6.5 months before onset.

This clonotype showed up just a few times. Antigen unknown. Amplification yielded TCR beta CDR3 regions, with RNA transcripts as the source. The HTBI primer set served for first-round RT-PCR of the TCR CDR3. TCRdb recomputed calls from the multiplex PCR reads with MiXCR, one row per CDR3 protein. The repertoire has 450,000 to 700,000 distinct CDR3 sequences, under 60% of them found once; the top ten carry about 20%. Sequences were obtained from peripheral blood or thyroid tissue (not recorded which). The TCR was taken from an adult woman with Graves' disease, either hyperthyroidism or ophthalmopathy (not recorded which). The V gene is TRBV6-5, the J gene TRBJ2-2; TRBD2 aligns across 10 bases. CDR3 sequence: CASTSQAGGPAGELFF. For the CDR3, the DNA is TGTGCCAGCACCTCACAAGCGGGAGGGCCGGCCGGGGAGCTGTTTTTT.